Below, one TCR beta chain is given with its context. This entry belongs to a study of cytomegalovirus exposure and HLA in healthy donors. The PCR used 60 Vbeta and 13 Jbeta primers. Using immunoSEQ multiplex PCR, the repertoire was profiled, and TCRdb retains in-frame clones only, with some absent. Among about 110,000 clones, 70% to 75% were seen once, and the ten largest hold over 2.5%. Sequencing was carried out using PBMCs. This TCR was sampled from a female donor in good health and CMV-seronegative.

The CDR3 spells CATGQSYGYTF. CDR3 sequence (DNA): TGTGCCACCGGACAGAGTTATGGCTACACCTTC. The chain uses TRBV19 and TRBJ1-2; possible D gene TRBD1, 6 bases. The CDR3 loop spans 11 amino acids. V dropped 10 bases and J dropped 5 bases, with 11 bases sitting between them. The germline V gene encodes CDR1 LNHDA and CDR2 SQIVND (reference sequence).